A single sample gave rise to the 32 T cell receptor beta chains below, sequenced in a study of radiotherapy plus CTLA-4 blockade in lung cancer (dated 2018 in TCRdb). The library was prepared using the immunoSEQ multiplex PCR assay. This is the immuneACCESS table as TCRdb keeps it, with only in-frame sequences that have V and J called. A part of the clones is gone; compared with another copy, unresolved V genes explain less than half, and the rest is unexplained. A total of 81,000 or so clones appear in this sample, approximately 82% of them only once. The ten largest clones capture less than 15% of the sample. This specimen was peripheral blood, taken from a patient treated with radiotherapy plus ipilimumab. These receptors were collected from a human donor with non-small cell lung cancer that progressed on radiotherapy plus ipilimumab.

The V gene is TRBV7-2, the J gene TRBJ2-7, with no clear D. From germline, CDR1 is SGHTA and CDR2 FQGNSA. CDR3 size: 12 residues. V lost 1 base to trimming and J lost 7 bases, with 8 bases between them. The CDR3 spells CASSLVLWEQYF. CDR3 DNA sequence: TGTGCCAGCAGCTTAGTACTTTGGGAGCAGTACTTC.

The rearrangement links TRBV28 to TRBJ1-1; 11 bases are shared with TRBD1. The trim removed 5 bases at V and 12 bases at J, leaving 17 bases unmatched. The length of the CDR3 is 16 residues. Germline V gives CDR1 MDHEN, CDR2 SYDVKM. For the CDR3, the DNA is TGTGCCAGCAGTACCCCCGTGGGGGGACAGGGGGGTGGGTCTTTCTTT. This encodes CASSTPVGGQGGGSFF.

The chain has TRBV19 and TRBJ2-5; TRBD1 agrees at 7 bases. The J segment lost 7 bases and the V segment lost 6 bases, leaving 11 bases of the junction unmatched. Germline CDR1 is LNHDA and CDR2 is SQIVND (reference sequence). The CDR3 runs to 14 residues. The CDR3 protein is CASRGGGPLPTQYF. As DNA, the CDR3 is TGTGCCAGTAGAGGGGGCGGACCCCTACCGACCCAGTACTTC.

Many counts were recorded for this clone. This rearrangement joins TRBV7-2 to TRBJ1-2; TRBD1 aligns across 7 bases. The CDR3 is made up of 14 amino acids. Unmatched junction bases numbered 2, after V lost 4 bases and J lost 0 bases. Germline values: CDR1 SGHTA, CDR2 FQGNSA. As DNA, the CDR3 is TGTGCCAGCAGCTGGACAGGTACTAACTATGGCTACACCTTC. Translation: CASSWTGTNYGYTF.

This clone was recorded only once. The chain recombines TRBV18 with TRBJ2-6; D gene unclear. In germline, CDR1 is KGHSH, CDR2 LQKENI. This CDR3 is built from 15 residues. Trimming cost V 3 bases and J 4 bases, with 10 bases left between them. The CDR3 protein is CASSPPGAGANVLTF. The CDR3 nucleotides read TGTGCCAGCTCACCTCCGGGCGCAGGGGCCAACGTCCTGACTTTC.

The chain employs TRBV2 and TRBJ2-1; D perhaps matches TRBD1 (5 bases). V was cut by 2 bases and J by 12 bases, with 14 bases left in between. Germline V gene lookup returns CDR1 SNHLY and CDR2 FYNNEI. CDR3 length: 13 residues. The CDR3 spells CASSEWAGQGQFF. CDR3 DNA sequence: TGTGCCAGCAGTGAATGGGCAGGACAAGGGCAGTTCTTC.

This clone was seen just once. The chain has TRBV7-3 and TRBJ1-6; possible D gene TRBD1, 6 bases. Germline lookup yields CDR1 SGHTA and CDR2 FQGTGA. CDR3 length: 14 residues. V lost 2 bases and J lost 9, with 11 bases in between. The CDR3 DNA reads TGTGCCAGCAGCTTAGTCGGGGGCGGTTCACCCCTCCACTTT. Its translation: CASSLVGGGSPLHF.

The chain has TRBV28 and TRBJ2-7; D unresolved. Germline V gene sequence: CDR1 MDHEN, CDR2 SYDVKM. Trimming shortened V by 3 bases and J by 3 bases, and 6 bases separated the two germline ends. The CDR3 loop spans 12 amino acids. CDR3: CASSFQFYEQYF. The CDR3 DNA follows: TGTGCCAGCAGTTTCCAGTTCTACGAGCAGTACTTC.

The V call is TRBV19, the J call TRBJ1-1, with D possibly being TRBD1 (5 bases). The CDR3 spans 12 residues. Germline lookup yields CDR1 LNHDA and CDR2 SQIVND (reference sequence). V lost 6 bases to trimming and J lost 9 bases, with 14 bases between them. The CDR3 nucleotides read TGTGCCAGTAGCAGGCTTTTGGGACAAGCTTTCTTT. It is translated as CASSRLLGQAFF. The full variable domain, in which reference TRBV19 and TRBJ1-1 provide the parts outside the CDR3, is DGGITQSPKYLFRKEGQNVTLSCEQNLNHDAMYWYRQDPGQGLRLIYYSQIVNDFQKGDIAEGYSVSREKKESFPLTVTSAQKNPTAFYLCASSRLLGQAFFGQGTRLTVV.

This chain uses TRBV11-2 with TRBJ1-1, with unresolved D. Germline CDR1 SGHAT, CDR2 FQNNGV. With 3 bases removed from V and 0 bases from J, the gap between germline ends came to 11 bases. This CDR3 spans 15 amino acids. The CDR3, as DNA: TGTGCCAGCAGCTTGACGGCGACATTGAACACTGAAGCTTTCTTT. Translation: CASSLTATLNTEAFF.

CDR3 nucleotides: TGTGCCAGCAGCTCGGGACAAGGGCAGGACTATGGCTACACCTTC. It encodes CASSSGQGQDYGYTF. The chain carries TRBV28 and TRBJ1-2; a possible D gene is TRBD1 (6 bases). Germline-derived CDR1 and CDR2 are MDHEN and SYDVKM. The length of the CDR3 is 15 residues. Trimming took 6 bases from V and 3 from J, leaving 17 bases between them.

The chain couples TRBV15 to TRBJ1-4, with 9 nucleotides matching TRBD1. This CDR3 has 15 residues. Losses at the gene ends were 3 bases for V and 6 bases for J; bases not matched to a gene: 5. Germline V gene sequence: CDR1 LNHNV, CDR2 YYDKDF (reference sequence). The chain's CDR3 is CATSRGGQGDEKLFF. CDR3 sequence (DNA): TGTGCCACCAGCAGGGGGGGACAGGGTGATGAAAAACTGTTTTTT.

CDR3 amino acids: CASSFRRTGGDAFF. As DNA, the CDR3 is TGTGCCAGCAGCTTCCGCCGTACAGGGGGCGATGCTTTCTTT. This sequence joins TRBV11-1 and TRBJ1-1, with TRBD1 identical over 9 bases. J gave up 11 bases and V 3 bases, and 10 bases lay outside the gene matches. Germline loops: CDR1 SGHAT, CDR2 FQDESV (reference sequence). This CDR3 has 14 amino acids.

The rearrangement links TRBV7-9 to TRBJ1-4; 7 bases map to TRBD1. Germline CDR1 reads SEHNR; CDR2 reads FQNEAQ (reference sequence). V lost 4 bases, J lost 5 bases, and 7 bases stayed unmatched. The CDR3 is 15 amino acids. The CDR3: CASSSAGTANEKLFF. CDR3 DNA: TGTGCCAGCAGCTCAGCCGGGACAGCAAATGAAAAACTGTTTTTT.

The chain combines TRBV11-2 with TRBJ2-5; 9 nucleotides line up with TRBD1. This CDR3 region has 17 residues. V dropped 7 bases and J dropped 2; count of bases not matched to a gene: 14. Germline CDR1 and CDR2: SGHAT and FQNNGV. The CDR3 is CASIPMTGGRGQETQYF. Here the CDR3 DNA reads TGTGCCAGCATCCCCATGACAGGGGGACGGGGGCAAGAGACCCAGTACTTC.

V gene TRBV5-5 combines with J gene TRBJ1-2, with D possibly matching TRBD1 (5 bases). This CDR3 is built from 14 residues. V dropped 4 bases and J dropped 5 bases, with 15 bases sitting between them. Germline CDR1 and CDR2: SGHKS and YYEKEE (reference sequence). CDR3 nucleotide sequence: TGTGCCAGCAGCGCTAATGGAGGGGCTTATGGCTACACCTTC. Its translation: CASSANGGAYGYTF.

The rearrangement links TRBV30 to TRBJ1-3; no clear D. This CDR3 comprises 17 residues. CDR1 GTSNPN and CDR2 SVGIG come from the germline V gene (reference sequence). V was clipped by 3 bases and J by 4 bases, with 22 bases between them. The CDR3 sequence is CAWSEMGYLRGGNTIYF. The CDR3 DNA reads TGTGCCTGGAGCGAAATGGGGTACCTCCGCGGCGGAAACACCATATATTTT.

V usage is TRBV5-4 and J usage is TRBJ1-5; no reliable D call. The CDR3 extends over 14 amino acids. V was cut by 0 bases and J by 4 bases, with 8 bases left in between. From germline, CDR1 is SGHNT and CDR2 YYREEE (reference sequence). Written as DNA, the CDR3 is TGTGCCAGCAGCTTGGGGCCAGAGAATCAGCCCCAGCATTTT. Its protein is CASSLGPENQPQHF.

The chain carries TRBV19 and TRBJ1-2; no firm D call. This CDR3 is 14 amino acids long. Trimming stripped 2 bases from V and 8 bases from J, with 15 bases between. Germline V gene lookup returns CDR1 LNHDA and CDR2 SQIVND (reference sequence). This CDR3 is CASSILATPGGYTF. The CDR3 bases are TGTGCCAGTAGTATATTGGCGACGCCGGGAGGCTACACCTTC.

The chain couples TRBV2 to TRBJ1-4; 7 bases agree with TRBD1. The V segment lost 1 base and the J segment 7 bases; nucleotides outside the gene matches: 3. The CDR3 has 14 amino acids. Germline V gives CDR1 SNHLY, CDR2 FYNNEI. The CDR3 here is CASSEGDSPEKLFF. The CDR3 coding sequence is TGTGCCAGCAGTGAAGGGGACAGCCCTGAAAAACTGTTTTTT.

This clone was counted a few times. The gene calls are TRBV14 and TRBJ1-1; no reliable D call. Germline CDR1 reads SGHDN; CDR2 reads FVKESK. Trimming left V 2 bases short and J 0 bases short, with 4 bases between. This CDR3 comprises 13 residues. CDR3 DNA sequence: TGTGCCAGCAGCCAACAGGTGAACACTGAAGCTTTCTTT. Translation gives CASSQQVNTEAFF.

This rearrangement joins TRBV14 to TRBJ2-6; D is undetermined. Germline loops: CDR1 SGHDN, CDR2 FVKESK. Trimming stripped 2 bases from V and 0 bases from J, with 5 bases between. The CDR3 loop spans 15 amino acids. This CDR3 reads CASSQRASGANVLTF. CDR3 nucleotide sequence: TGTGCCAGCAGCCAACGGGCCTCTGGGGCCAACGTCCTGACTTTC.

The CDR3 DNA reads TGTGCCAGCAGCTTAGGATACACCAGGGGGCCCACCTACGAGCAGTACTTC. This codes for CASSLGYTRGPTYEQYF. The rearrangement links TRBV11-2 to TRBJ2-7, with TRBD1 identical over 8 bases. The CDR3 runs 17 residues. The V gene end was trimmed by 1 base and the J gene end by 2 bases; junction bases not matched to a gene: 10. Germline V CDR1 and CDR2: SGHAT, FQNNGV.

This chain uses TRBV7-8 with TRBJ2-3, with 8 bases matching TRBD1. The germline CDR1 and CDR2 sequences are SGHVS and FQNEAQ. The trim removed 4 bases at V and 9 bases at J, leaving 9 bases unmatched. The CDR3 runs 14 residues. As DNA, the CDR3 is TGTGCCAGCAGCTCGAGGACAGGGCCGGGGACGCAGTATTTT. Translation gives CASSSRTGPGTQYF.

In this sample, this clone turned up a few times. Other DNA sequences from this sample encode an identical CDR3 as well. The DNA for the CDR3 is TGTGCCAGCAGCATACAGGGTTACGAGCAGTACTTC. The encoded protein is CASSIQGYEQYF. The rearrangement uses TRBV7-9 and TRBJ2-7, with D tentatively TRBD1 (6 bases). Germline CDR1 reads SEHNR; CDR2 reads FQNEAQ (reference sequence). The V end was cut by 5 bases, the J end by 4 bases, with 9 bases between. There are 12 residues in the CDR3.

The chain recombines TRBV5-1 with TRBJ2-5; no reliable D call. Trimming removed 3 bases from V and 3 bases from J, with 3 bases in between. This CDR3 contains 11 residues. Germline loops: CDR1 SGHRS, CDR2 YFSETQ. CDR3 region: CASSYEETQYF. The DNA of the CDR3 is TGCGCCAGCAGCTATGAAGAGACCCAGTACTTC.

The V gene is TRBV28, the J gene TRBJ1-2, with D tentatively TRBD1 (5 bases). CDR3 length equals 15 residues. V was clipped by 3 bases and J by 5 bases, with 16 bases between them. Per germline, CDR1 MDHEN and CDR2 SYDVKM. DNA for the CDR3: TGTGCCAGCAGTTTGTTCCAGGGTAATTGGTATGGCTACACCTTC. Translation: CASSLFQGNWYGYTF.

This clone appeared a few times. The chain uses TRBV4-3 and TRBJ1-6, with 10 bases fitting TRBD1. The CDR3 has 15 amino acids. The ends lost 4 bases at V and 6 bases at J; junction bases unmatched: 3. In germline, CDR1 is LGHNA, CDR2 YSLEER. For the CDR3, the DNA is TGCGCCAGCAGCCGACAGGGGGCTTCTAATTCACCCCTCCACTTT. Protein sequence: CASSRQGASNSPLHF.

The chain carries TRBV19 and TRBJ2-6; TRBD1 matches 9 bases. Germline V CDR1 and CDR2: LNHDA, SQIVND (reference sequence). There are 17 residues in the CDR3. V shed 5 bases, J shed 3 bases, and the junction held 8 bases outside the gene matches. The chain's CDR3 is CASSLGQGPHGANVLTF. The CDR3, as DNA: TGTGCCAGTAGTCTAGGACAGGGGCCTCATGGGGCCAACGTCCTGACTTTC.

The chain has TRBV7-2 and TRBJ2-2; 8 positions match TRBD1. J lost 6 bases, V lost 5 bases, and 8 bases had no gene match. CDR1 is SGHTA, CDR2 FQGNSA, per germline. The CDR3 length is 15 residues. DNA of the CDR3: TGTGCCAGCAGCGCAAGGACAGGGACGGCCGGGGAGCTGTTTTTT. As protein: CASSARTGTAGELFF.

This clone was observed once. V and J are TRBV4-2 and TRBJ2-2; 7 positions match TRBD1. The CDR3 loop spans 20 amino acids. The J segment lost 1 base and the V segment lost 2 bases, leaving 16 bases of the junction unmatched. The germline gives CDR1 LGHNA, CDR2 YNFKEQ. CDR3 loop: CASSQTLIRGRRGNTGELFF. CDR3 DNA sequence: TGTGCCAGCAGCCAAACACTTATTAGGGGGCGGCGAGGGAACACCGGGGAGCTGTTTTTT.

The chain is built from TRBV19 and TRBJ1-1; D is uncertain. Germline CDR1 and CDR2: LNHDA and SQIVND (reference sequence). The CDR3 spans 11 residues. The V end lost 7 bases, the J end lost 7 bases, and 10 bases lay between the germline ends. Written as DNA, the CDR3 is TGTGCCAGTAAATGGGAGCGTGAAGCTTTCTTT. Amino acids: CASKWEREAFF.